A single sample gave rise to the 11 T cell receptor beta chains below, sequenced in a study of early T cells in non-severe SARS-CoV-2 infection. TCRdb called the 5' RACE reads again in MiXCR, with one record for every CDR3 protein. The sample contains about 110,000 distinct CDR3 sequences, around 10% of which appear only once. Sequenced input: whole blood. The receptors stem from an adult who was a healthcare worker with PCR-confirmed SARS-CoV-2 infection or an uninfected control (not recorded which).

This clonotype was seen ten or more times. V gene TRBV20-1 combines with J gene TRBJ2-6; D ambiguous. Germline-derived CDR1 and CDR2 are DFQATT and SNEGSKA (reference sequence). CDR3 size: 18 residues. V was trimmed by 4 bases and J by 0 bases, leaving 19 bases between them. The CDR3 here is CSATASTVSFSGANVLTF. CDR3 bases: TGCAGTGCTACCGCTTCGACCGTCAGTTTCTCTGGGGCCAACGTCCTGACTTTC.

This clonotype was recorded at least ten times. The chain joins TRBV7-8 to TRBJ2-1, with D unresolved. Trimming took off 5 bases at V and 0 bases at J, with 11 bases between the two ends. CDR3 length equals 15 residues. Germline CDR1 SGHVS, CDR2 FQNEAQ. CDR3 region: CASSHDSSSYNEQFF. CDR3 DNA sequence: TGTGCCAGCAGCCATGACTCCAGCTCCTACAATGAGCAGTTCTTC. The variable domain in full, with the rest retrieved from reference TRBV7-8 and TRBJ2-1, is GAGVSQSPRYKVAKRGQDVALRCDPISGHVSLFWYQQALGQGPEFLTYFQNEAQLDKSGLPSDRFFAERPEGSVSTLKIQRTQQEDSAVYLCASSHDSSSYNEQFFGPGTRLTVL.

V gene TRBV5-1 combines with J gene TRBJ2-3, with TRBD2 matching over 9 bases. Germline lookup yields CDR1 SGHRS and CDR2 YFSETQ. The CDR3 length is 15 residues. The V and J ends lost 3 bases and 4 bases, in that order; junction bases with no gene match: 6. For the CDR3, the DNA is TGCGCCAGCAGCTCCGGGACTAGCAGACCAGATACGCAGTATTTT. Translated, it gives CASSSGTSRPDTQYF.

This clonotype came up many times. The V gene is TRBV10-1, the J gene TRBJ2-1, with a weak D call TRBD2 (5 bases). The germline V and J ends were trimmed by 5 bases and 0 bases, with 11 bases remaining between them. The germline V gene encodes CDR1 WNHNN and CDR2 SYGVQD (reference sequence). The CDR3 is 15 residues long. The CDR3 reads CASSSGMGSYNEQFF. For the CDR3, the DNA is TGCGCCAGCAGTTCGGGAATGGGCTCCTACAATGAGCAGTTCTTC.

This clonotype was seen ten or more times. Germline and junction disagree at one end, which may indicate a read error. The rearrangement links TRBV6-1 to TRBJ2-1, with 9 bases fitting TRBD2. The CDR3 sequence is 17 residues long. Germline V gives CDR1 MNHNS, CDR2 SASEGT. CDR3 bases: TGTGCCAGCAGGGAAGCTAGCGGGATTATTGTAAACAATGAGCAGTTCTTC. This sequence encodes CASREASGIIVNNEQFF.

Turning to this clonotype: A much larger clone sits a single nucleotide away, making a read error possible. CDR3 DNA: TGTGCCAGCAGCTGGGGGACCAAAAACATTCTGTACTTC. Residues: CASSWGTKNILYF. The chain links TRBV7-2 to TRBJ2-4; tentatively, D is TRBD1 or TRBD2 (5 bases each). This CDR3 comprises 13 residues. The germline CDR1 and CDR2 sequences are SGHTA and FQGNSA.

This clonotype came up a few times. This chain uses TRBV19 with TRBJ2-1, with TRBD2 identical over 9 bases. Germline V lookup: CDR1 LNHDA, CDR2 SQIVND (reference sequence). The CDR3 is made up of 17 amino acids. J lost 4 bases, V lost 9 bases, and 16 bases had no gene match. The CDR3 sequence is CASRNVLLAGTYNEQFF. The CDR3 nucleotides are TGTGCCAGCCGAAATGTCCTCCTAGCGGGGACATACAATGAGCAGTTCTTC. The full variable domain, with the rest looked up from reference TRBV19 and TRBJ2-1, is DGGITQSPKYLFRKEGQNVTLSCEQNLNHDAMYWYRQDPGQGLRLIYYSQIVNDFQKGDIAEGYSVSREKKESFPLTVTSAQKNPTAFYLCASRNVLLAGTYNEQFFGPGTRLTVL.

The J gene is TRBJ1-3, the V gene TRBV15; D is possibly TRBD1 (5 bases). CDR3 length: 19 amino acids. Germline V CDR1 and CDR2: LNHNV, YYDKDF (reference sequence). Trimming took off 0 bases at V and 0 bases at J, with 18 bases between the two ends. For the CDR3, the DNA is TGTGCCACCAGCAGAGAACGGGGACCGAGGATTATCTCTGGAAACACCATATATTTT. Its protein is CATSRERGPRIISGNTIYF.

This clonotype was seen at least ten times. V is TRBV7-9 and J is TRBJ1-1, with D unresolved. V was shortened by 3 bases and J by 1 base, with 18 bases between the two germline ends. Germline V gives CDR1 SEHNR, CDR2 FQNEAQ (reference sequence). This CDR3 is 17 amino acids long. The CDR3 coding sequence is TGTGCCAGCAGCTTCGCTGGAAGCGACGGAAGGAACACTGAAGCTTTCTTT. This encodes CASSFAGSDGRNTEAFF.

Worth noting for this clonotype: A read error may explain this, as a much larger clone is one base away. The V gene is TRBV18, the J gene TRBJ2-3, with D possibly called TRBD1 or TRBD2 (5 bases each). The CDR3 extends over 13 amino acids. Per the germline V gene, CDR1 is KGHSH and CDR2 is LQKENI. V was clipped by 3 bases and J by 2 bases, with 6 bases between them. Here the CDR3 reads CASSPGDTDTQYF. CDR3 DNA sequence: TGTGCCAGCTCACCGGGGGACACAGATACGCAGTATTTT.

The sample holds a few counts of this clonotype. This chain uses TRBV20-1 with TRBJ1-1; TRBD1 matches 8 bases. The junction had 2 bases not matched to a gene; V was cut back by 5 bases and J by 0 bases. The CDR3 spans 13 residues. Looked up from germline, CDR1 is DFQATT and CDR2 is SNEGSKA (reference sequence). The CDR3 loop reads CSARTGMNTEAFF. The CDR3 bases are TGCAGTGCTCGGACAGGGATGAACACTGAAGCTTTCTTT.